This TCR beta chain came from a study of shared clonotypes between healthy human individuals. Across the whole study: Each donor contributed plates that comprised three CD4 naive, three CD4 memory, two CD8 naive and one CD8 memory. Points from the study as a whole: Naive subsets typically showed greater estimated richness than memory subsets. Incomplete sequencing of sorted subsets was indicated by rarefaction despite large depth.

All the donors were Caucasian adults who lived in Nashville, Tennessee. Measured with immunoSEQ multiplex PCR; TCRdb has only the in-frame clones, and not every one. The table has some 2,500,000 clones, around 92% seen once. About this clone: What it binds is unknown. In the same sample, other DNA sequences code for this CDR3.

Germline CDR1 SGHTA, CDR2 FQGNSA. J gave up 3 bases and V 4 bases, and 1 base lay outside the gene matches. This CDR3 region has 15 residues. Sequenced material: naive CD4+ T cells from PBMCs. As for subset: CD45RA+ positively selected. The sequence came from a man aged 18 to 30 in good health. Some clones in this sample may be carry-over from other donors' samples. V and J are TRBV7-2 and TRBJ2-3, with 13 bases lining up with TRBD2. As DNA, the CDR3 is TGTGCCAGCAGCTGGGGACTAGCGGGAACAGATACGCAGTATTTT. Translated, it gives CASSWGLAGTDTQYF. The entire variable domain, with the rest obtained from reference TRBV7-2 and TRBJ2-3, is as follows: GAGVSQSPSNKVTEKGKDVELRCDPISGHTALYWYRQSLGQGLEFLIYFQGNSAPDKSGLPSDRFSAERTGGSVSTLTIQRTQQEDSAVYLCASSWGLAGTDTQYFGPGTRLTVL.